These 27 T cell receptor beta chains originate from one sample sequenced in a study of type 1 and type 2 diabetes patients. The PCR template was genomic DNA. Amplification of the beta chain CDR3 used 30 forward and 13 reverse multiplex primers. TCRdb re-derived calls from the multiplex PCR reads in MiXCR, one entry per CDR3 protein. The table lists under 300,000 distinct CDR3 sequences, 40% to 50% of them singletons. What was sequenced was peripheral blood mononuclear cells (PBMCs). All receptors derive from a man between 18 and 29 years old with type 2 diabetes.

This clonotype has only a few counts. For the CDR3, the DNA is TGTGCCAGCAGAAACAGGGGGAACACCGGGGAGCTGTTTTTT. Its translation is CASRNRGNTGELFF. The genes are TRBV6-6 and TRBJ2-2; 7 bases fit TRBD1. CDR1 MNHNY and CDR2 SVGAGI come from the germline V gene (reference sequence). Trimming cost V 6 bases and J 1 base; bases outside gene matches: 2. The CDR3 is 14 amino acids.

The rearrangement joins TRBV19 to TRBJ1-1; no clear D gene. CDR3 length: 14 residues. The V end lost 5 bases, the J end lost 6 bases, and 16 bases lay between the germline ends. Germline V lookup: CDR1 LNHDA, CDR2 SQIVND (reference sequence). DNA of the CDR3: TGTGCCAGTAGTCATCGGGCCCCGGCCGCTGAAGCTTTCTTT. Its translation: CASSHRAPAAEAFF.

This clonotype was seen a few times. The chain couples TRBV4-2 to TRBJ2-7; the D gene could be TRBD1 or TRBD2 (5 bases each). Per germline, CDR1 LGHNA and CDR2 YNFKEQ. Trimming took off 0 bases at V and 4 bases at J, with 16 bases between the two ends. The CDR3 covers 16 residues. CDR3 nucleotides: TGTGCCAGCAGCCAAGAACACTCGGGACGAGCGTACGAGCAGTACTTC. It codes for CASSQEHSGRAYEQYF.

CDR3 region: CSATEGNTEAFF. CDR3 DNA: TGCAGTGCTACGGAGGGGAACACTGAAGCTTTCTTT. J is TRBJ1-1 and V is TRBV20-1; no definite D call. CDR1 and CDR2 (germline): DFQATT, SNEGSKA (reference sequence). V was shortened by 4 bases and J by 1 base, with 7 bases between the two germline ends. This CDR3 region has 12 residues.

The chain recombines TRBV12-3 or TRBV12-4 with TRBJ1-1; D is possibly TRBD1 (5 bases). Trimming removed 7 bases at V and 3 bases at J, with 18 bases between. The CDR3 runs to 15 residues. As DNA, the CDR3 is TGTGCCAGCAACGTGGGGCCAGGGCGGTACACTGAAGCTTTCTTT. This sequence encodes CASNVGPGRYTEAFF.

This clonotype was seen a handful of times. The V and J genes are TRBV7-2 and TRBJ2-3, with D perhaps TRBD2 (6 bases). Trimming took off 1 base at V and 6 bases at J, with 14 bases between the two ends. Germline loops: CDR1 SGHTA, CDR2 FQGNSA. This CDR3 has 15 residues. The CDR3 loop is CASSLVGGPFDTQYF. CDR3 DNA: TGTGCCAGCAGCTTAGTGGGGGGACCTTTCGATACGCAGTATTTT.

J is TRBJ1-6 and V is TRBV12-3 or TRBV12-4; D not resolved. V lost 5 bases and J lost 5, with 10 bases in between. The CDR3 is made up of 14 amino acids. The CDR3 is CASSPQPNNSPLHF. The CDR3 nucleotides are TGTGCCAGCAGTCCCCAACCAAATAATTCACCCCTCCACTTT.

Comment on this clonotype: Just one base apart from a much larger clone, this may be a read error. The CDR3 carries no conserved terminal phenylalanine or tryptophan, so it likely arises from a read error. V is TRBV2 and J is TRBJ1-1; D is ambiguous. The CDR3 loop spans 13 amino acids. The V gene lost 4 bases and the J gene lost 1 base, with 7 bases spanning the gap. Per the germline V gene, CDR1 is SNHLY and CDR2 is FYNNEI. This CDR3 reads CASSARANTEAFY. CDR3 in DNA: TGTGCCAGCAGTGCGCGAGCGAACACTGAAGCTTTCTAT.

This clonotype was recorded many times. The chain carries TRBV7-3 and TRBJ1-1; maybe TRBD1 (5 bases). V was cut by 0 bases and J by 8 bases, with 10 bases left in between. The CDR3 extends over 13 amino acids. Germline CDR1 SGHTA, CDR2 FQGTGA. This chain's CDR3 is CASSLTGGTEAFF. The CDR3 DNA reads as TGTGCCAGCAGCTTAACGGGCGGGACCGAAGCTTTCTTT.

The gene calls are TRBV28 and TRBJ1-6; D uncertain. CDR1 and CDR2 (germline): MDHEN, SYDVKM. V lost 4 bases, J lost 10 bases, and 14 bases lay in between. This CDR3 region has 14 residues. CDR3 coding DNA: TGTGCCAGCAGTTCCGGGTCCTCGGGATCACCCCTCCACTTT. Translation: CASSSGSSGSPLHF.

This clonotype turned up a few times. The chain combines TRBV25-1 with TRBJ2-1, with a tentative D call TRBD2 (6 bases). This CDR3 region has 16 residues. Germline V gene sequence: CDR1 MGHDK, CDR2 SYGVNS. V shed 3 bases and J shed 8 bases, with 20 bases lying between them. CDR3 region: CASSESGGSFFDEQFF. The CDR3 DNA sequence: TGTGCCAGCAGTGAGTCCGGGGGTTCGTTTTTCGATGAGCAGTTCTTC.

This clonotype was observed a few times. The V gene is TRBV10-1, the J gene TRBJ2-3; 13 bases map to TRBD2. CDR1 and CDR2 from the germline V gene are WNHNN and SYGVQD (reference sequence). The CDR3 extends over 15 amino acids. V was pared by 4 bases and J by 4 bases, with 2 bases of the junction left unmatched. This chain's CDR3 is CASSGGLAGADTQYF. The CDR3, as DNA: TGCGCCAGCAGTGGAGGACTAGCGGGAGCAGATACGCAGTATTTT.

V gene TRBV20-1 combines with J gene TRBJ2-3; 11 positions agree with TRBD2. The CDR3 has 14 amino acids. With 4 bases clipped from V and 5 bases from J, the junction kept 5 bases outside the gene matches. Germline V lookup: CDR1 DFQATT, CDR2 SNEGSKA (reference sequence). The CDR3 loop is CSAIHTSGRDTQYF. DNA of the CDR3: TGCAGTGCTATACATACTAGCGGGAGAGATACGCAGTATTTT.

The CDR3, as DNA: TGTGCCAGCAGTTTATTTGCCGGCTTCACTGAAGCTTTCTTT. It specifies CASSLFAGFTEAFF. This chain connects TRBV28 to TRBJ1-1; D gene ambiguous. The CDR3 spans 14 residues. The V end was cut by 1 base, the J end by 4 bases, with 10 bases between. CDR1 is MDHEN, CDR2 SYDVKM, per germline.

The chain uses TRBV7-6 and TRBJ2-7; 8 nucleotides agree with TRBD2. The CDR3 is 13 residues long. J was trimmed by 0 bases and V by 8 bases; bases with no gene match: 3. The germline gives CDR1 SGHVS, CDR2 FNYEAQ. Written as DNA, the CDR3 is TGTGCCAGCGCGGCGGGGGGCTCCTACGAGCAGTACTTC. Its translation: CASAAGGSYEQYF.

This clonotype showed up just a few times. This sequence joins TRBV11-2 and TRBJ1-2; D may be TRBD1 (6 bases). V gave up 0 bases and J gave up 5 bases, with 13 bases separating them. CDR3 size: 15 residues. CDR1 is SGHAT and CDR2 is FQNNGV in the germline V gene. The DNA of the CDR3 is TGTGCCAGCAGCTTAGATCCAGGGGAGGAGTATGGCTACACCTTC. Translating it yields CASSLDPGEEYGYTF.

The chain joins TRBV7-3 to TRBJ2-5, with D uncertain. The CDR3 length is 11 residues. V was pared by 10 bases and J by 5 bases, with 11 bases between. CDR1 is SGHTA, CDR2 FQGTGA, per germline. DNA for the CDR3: TGTGCCACAAAGGTTGGGGAGACCCAGTACTTC. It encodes CATKVGETQYF.

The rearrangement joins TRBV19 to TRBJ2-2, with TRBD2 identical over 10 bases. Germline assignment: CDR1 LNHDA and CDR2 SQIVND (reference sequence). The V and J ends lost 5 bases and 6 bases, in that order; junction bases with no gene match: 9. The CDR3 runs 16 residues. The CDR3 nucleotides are TGTGCCAGTAGTTTCGGACTAGCGGTATCTTCCGGGGAGCTGTTTTTT. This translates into CASSFGLAVSSGELFF.

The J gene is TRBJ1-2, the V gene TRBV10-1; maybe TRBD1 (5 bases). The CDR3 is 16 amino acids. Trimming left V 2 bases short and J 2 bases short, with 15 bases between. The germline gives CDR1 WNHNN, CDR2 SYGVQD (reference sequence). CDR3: CASSETRTGPNYGYTF. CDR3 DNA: TGCGCCAGCAGTGAGACACGAACAGGACCCAACTATGGCTACACCTTC.

The CDR3, as DNA: TGCAGTGCCAATGCTGGCGGGCACTACGAGCAGTACTTC. Its translation is CSANAGGHYEQYF. The chain carries TRBV20-1 and TRBJ2-7, with TRBD2 as a possible D gene (5 bases). Germline loops: CDR1 DFQATT, CDR2 SNEGSKA (reference sequence). This CDR3 is built from 13 residues. The V end lost 6 bases, the J end lost 3 bases, and 15 bases lay between the germline ends.

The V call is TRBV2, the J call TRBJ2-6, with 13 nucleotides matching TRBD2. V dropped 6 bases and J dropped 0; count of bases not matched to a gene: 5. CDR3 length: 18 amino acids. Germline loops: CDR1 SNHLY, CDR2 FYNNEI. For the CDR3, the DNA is TGTGCCAGCAGCCAAGGGACTAGCGGGATCTCTGGGGCCAACGTCCTGACTTTC. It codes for CASSQGTSGISGANVLTF.

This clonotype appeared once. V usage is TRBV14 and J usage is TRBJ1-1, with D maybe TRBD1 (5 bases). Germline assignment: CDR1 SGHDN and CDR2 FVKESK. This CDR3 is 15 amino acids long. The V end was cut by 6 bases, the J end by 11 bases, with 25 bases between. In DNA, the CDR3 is TGTGCCAGCAGTGGTACCGGGACCTTCGGGTGGTCGGCTTTCTTT. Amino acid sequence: CASSGTGTFGWSAFF.

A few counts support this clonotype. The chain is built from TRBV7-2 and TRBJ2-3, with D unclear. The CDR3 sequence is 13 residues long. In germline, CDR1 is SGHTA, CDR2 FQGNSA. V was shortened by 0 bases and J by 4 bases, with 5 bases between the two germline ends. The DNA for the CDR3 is TGTGCCAGCAGCTTAGCTTCCCCAGATACGCAGTATTTT. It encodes CASSLASPDTQYF.

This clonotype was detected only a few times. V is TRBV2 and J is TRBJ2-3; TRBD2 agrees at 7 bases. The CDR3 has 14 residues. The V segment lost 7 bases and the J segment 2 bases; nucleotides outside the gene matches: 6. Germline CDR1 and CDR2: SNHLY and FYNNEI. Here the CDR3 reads CASIGGVHTDTQYF. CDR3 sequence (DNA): TGTGCCAGCATTGGGGGGGTCCACACAGATACGCAGTATTTT. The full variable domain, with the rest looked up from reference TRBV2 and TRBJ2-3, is EPEVTQTPSHQVTQMGQEVILRCVPISNHLYFYWYRQILGQKVEFLVSFYNNEISEKSEIFDDQFSVERPDGSNFTLKIRSTKLEDSAMYFCASIGGVHTDTQYFGPGTRLTVL.

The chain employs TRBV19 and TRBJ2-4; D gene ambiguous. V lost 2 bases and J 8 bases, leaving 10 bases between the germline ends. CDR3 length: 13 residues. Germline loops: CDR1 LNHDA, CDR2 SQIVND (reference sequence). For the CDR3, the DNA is TGTGCCAGTAGTATATCGGTGGCGGACATTCAGTACTTC. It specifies CASSISVADIQYF.

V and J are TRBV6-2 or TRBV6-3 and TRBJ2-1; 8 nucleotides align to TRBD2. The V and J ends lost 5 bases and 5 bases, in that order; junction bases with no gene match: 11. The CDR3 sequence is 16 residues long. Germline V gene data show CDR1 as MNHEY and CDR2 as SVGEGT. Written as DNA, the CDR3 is TGTGCCAGCAGTATTTCTCGCGGGGGGCCCAACAATGAGCAGTTCTTC. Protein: CASSISRGGPNNEQFF.

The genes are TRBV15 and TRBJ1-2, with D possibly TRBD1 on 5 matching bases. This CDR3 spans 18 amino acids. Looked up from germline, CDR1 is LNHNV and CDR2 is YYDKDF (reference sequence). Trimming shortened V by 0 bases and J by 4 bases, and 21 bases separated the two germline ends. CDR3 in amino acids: CATSRERGVTRFLYGYTF. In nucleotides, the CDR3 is TGTGCCACCAGCAGAGAACGGGGGGTGACGCGATTTCTCTATGGCTACACCTTC. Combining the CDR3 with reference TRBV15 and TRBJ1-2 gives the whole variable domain DAMVIQNPRYQVTQFGKPVTLSCSQTLNHNVMYWYQQKSSQAPKLLFHYYDKDFNNEADTPDNFQSRRPNTSFCFLDIRSPGLGDTAMYLCATSRERGVTRFLYGYTFGSGTRLTVV.